These 31 T cell receptor beta chains originate from one sample sequenced in a study of CD8+ T cells in alopecia areata. Sample treatment: oral pan-JAK inhibitor, 5-10 mg twice daily. Reverse transcribed after extraction, RNA yielded cDNA as the sequencing template. Here immunoSEQ multiplex PCR was the method, and the copy in TCRdb shows in-frame clones only, minus some. This sample has roughly 230,000 clones, with around two fifths found just once. The input for sequencing was CD4+ T cells sorted from blood, taken at approximately week 36, from a patient treated with tofacitinib. Receptor source: a human donor with alopecia areata.

This clone was seen only once. Distinct nucleotide sequences in the sample also encode this CDR3. The V and J genes are TRBV7-2 and TRBJ1-1; D is possibly TRBD1 (6 bases). Trimming removed 5 bases from V and 0 bases from J, with 10 bases in between. Germline CDR1 reads SGHTA; CDR2 reads FQGNSA. CDR3 size: 14 residues. CDR3: CASSLQGVNTEAFF. In nucleotides, the CDR3 is TGTGCCAGCAGCCTACAGGGTGTGAACACTGAAGCTTTCTTT.

V usage is TRBV5-1 and J usage is TRBJ2-3, with D tentatively TRBD1 (5 bases). This CDR3 has 14 residues. V lost 0 bases and J 2 bases, leaving 7 bases between the germline ends. Germline V gene sequence: CDR1 SGHRS, CDR2 YFSETQ. The CDR3: CASSLVGATDTQYF. The CDR3 nucleotides are TGCGCCAGCAGCTTGGTAGGGGCCACAGATACGCAGTATTTT.

CDR3: CSAVGAYGYTF. DNA of the CDR3: TGCAGTGCTGTCGGGGCCTATGGCTACACCTTC. The J gene is TRBJ1-2, the V gene TRBV20-1, with D possibly TRBD1 on 5 matching bases. The CDR3 is 11 residues long. V shed 5 bases and J shed 4 bases, with 8 bases lying between them. The germline V gene encodes CDR1 DFQATT and CDR2 SNEGSKA (reference sequence).

The CDR3 loop reads CASSVQGGGQETQYF. The CDR3 nucleotides read TGTGCCAGCAGCGTGCAGGGAGGGGGCCAAGAGACCCAGTACTTC. The rearrangement uses TRBV9 and TRBJ2-5; D is perhaps TRBD2 (7 bases). V was trimmed by 2 bases and J by 1 base, leaving 12 bases between them. The CDR3 runs to 15 residues. From germline, CDR1 is SGDLS and CDR2 YYNGEE.

CDR3 nucleotides: TGCAGCGTTGGTAGAAGGGGGGGCTCAGCTAATGAAAAACTGTTTTTT. Encoded protein: CSVGRRGGSANEKLFF. The gene calls are TRBV29-1 and TRBJ1-4, with D possibly matching TRBD1 (6 bases). CDR3 size: 16 residues. Trimming cost V 4 bases and J 3 bases, with 18 bases left between them. Germline CDR1 and CDR2: SQVTM and ANQGSEA. Full variable domain (rest looked up from reference TRBV29-1 and TRBJ1-4): SAVISQKPSRDICQRGTSLTIQCQVDSQVTMMFWYRQQPGQSLTLIATANQGSEATYESGFVIDKFPISRPNLTFSTLTVSNMSPEDSSIYLCSVGRRGGSANEKLFFGSGTQLSVL.

V usage is TRBV29-1 and J usage is TRBJ1-2; D is uncertain. The CDR3 sequence is 14 residues long. Trimming pared 3 bases from V and 0 bases from J, leaving 11 bases between. The germline CDR1 and CDR2 sequences are SQVTM and ANQGSEA. CDR3 sequence: CSVESAASNYGYTF. The CDR3 DNA sequence: TGCAGCGTTGAGTCGGCAGCTTCTAACTATGGCTACACCTTC.

The V call is TRBV10-2, the J call TRBJ2-2; 11 bases match TRBD2. There are 14 residues in the CDR3. J was trimmed by 5 bases and V by 7 bases; bases with no gene match: 3. Germline assignment: CDR1 WSHSY and CDR2 SAAADI. CDR3 region: CASTGTSGTGELFF. As DNA, the CDR3 is TGCGCCAGCACTGGGACTAGCGGTACCGGGGAGCTGTTTTTT.

This clone was detected ten times or more. This sequence joins TRBV5-1 and TRBJ2-2, with a weak D call TRBD1 (6 bases). The CDR3 has 16 amino acids. Germline CDR1 SGHRS, CDR2 YFSETQ. The V end was cut by 4 bases, the J end by 3 bases, with 16 bases between. In nucleotides, the CDR3 is TGCGCCAGCAGCCGTACCCCAGGGGCTGACACCGGGGAGCTGTTTTTT. This translates into CASSRTPGADTGELFF. The full variable domain, completed using reference TRBV5-1 and TRBJ2-2, is KAGVTQTPRYLIKTRGQQVTLSCSPISGHRSVSWYQQTPGQGLQFLFEYFSETQRNKGNFPGRFSGRQFSNSRSEMNVSTLELGDSALYLCASSRTPGADTGELFFGEGSRLTVL.

The CDR3 is CAWSVGQALKGYTF. CDR3 in DNA: TGTGCCTGGAGTGTGGGGCAGGCTCTCAAGGGCTACACCTTC. V gene TRBV30 combines with J gene TRBJ1-2; TRBD1 is a possible D gene (5 bases). The germline V gene encodes CDR1 GTSNPN and CDR2 SVGIG (reference sequence). Trimming left V 0 bases short and J 8 bases short, with 16 bases between. The CDR3 contains 14 residues.

The chain is built from TRBV30 and TRBJ2-5; TRBD2 matches at 7 bases. The V gene's germline CDR1 is GTSNPN and CDR2 SVGIG (reference sequence). The CDR3 extends over 12 amino acids. V was clipped by 2 bases and J by 5 bases; unmatched bases: 2. The CDR3 DNA is TGTGCCTGGAGTACGGGGGGTGAGACCCAGTACTTC. Its translation: CAWSTGGETQYF.

The V and J genes are TRBV11-2 and TRBJ1-4; D is unresolved. CDR3 length: 15 residues. The V end was cut by 5 bases, the J end by 0 bases, with 10 bases between. Germline values: CDR1 SGHAT, CDR2 FQNNGV. The CDR3, as DNA: TGTGCCAGCAGCCTCCTCGGGGCAACTAATGAAAAACTGTTTTTT. It yields the protein CASSLLGATNEKLFF.

This clone was picked up many times. The J gene is TRBJ2-5, the V gene TRBV4-2; 9 bases line up with TRBD2. The J segment lost 2 bases and the V segment lost 4 bases, leaving 2 bases of the junction unmatched. Germline loops: CDR1 LGHNA, CDR2 YNFKEQ. This CDR3 comprises 14 residues. The CDR3 DNA reads as TGTGCCAGCAGCCTAGCGGGGGCTCAAGAGACCCAGTACTTC. It encodes CASSLAGAQETQYF.

The V and J genes are TRBV5-1 and TRBJ2-1; D is ambiguous. The ends were cut back, 6 bases at V and 0 bases at J, with 7 bases in the middle. Germline V gene sequence: CDR1 SGHRS, CDR2 YFSETQ. The CDR3 loop spans 13 amino acids. The CDR3 region has the DNA TGCGCCAGCATGAGCAGCTCCTACAATGAGCAGTTCTTC. Its translation: CASMSSSYNEQFF.

This clone has more than one count but fewer than ten. The identical CDR3 is also encoded by other nucleotide sequences in the sample. The DNA for the CDR3 is TGTGCCTGGAGTGTTCGCCGGGACAATGAGCAGTTCTTC. Encoded protein: CAWSVRRDNEQFF. This sequence joins TRBV30 and TRBJ2-1; D ambiguous. This CDR3 spans 13 amino acids. The ends were cut back, 0 bases at V and 5 bases at J, with 8 bases in the middle. From germline, CDR1 is GTSNPN and CDR2 SVGIG (reference sequence).

The chain carries TRBV29-1 and TRBJ2-6; 9 positions agree with TRBD1. Germline CDR1 SQVTM, CDR2 ANQGSEA. CDR3 length equals 17 residues. Trimming removed 5 bases from V and 0 bases from J; junction bases left unmatched: 8. The CDR3: CSVRDRASPSGANVLTF. The CDR3 DNA follows: TGCAGCGTTCGGGACAGGGCTTCTCCCTCTGGGGCCAACGTCCTGACTTTC. Complete variable domain (other parts from reference TRBV29-1 and TRBJ2-6): SAVISQKPSRDICQRGTSLTIQCQVDSQVTMMFWYRQQPGQSLTLIATANQGSEATYESGFVIDKFPISRPNLTFSTLTVSNMSPEDSSIYLCSVRDRASPSGANVLTFGAGSRLTVL.

V gene TRBV7-9 combines with J gene TRBJ2-6; 10 bases agree with TRBD1. There are 17 residues in the CDR3. The V segment lost 5 bases and the J segment 2 bases; nucleotides outside the gene matches: 6. The germline V gene encodes CDR1 SEHNR and CDR2 FQNEAQ (reference sequence). CDR3 in amino acids: CASSPYGTGAGANVLTF. The CDR3 bases are TGTGCCAGCAGCCCATATGGGACAGGGGCTGGGGCCAACGTCCTGACTTTC.

J is TRBJ2-1 and V is TRBV30, with 8 bases lining up with TRBD2. Unmatched junction bases numbered 5, after V lost 1 base and J lost 3 bases. The CDR3 consists of 15 residues. In germline, CDR1 is GTSNPN, CDR2 SVGIG (reference sequence). For the CDR3, the DNA is TGTGCCTGGAGTGGTAGACTAGCGCTCTACAATGAGCAGTTCTTC. Protein sequence: CAWSGRLALYNEQFF.

In this sample, this clone turned up a few times. The chain recombines TRBV18 with TRBJ2-1; 14 positions agree with TRBD2. Germline CDR1 and CDR2: KGHSH and LQKENI. The CDR3 consists of 14 residues. Trimming took 3 bases from V and 9 from J; bases not matched to a gene: 1. CDR3 bases: TGTGCCAGCTCACCGGGACTAGCGGGAGCTGAGCAGTTCTTC. Translation gives CASSPGLAGAEQFF.

The rearrangement uses TRBV30 and TRBJ2-7, with D uncertain. V was shortened by 5 bases and J by 4 bases, with 15 bases between the two germline ends. The CDR3 runs to 13 residues. The germline V gene encodes CDR1 GTSNPN and CDR2 SVGIG (reference sequence). CDR3 in DNA: TGTGCCTGGGAACGAGACAACACTTACGAGCAGTACTTC. It is translated as CAWERDNTYEQYF.

The genes are TRBV27 and TRBJ2-4; D is unresolved. The CDR3 has 14 residues. Germline V gene lookup returns CDR1 MNHEY and CDR2 SMNVEV (reference sequence). V was shortened by 3 bases and J by 0 bases, with 6 bases between the two germline ends. The CDR3 region is CASSLSIAKNIQYF. Here the CDR3 DNA reads TGTGCCAGCAGTTTGTCGATAGCCAAAAACATTCAGTACTTC.

In its sample, this clone was seen many times. The J gene is TRBJ2-7, the V gene TRBV7-2; D may be TRBD1 (5 bases). This CDR3 is 14 amino acids long. CDR1 is SGHTA, CDR2 FQGNSA, per germline. V shed 5 bases and J shed 1 base, with 12 bases lying between them. CDR3 sequence reads: CASSRDSYSYEQYF. The DNA of the CDR3 is TGTGCCAGCAGCCGCGACAGTTATTCCTACGAGCAGTACTTC.

This clone was seen a few times. The rearrangement links TRBV2 to TRBJ1-2; weak D call: TRBD1 (5 bases). The germline CDR1 and CDR2 sequences are SNHLY and FYNNEI. Trimming shortened V by 8 bases and J by 2 bases, and 9 bases separated the two germline ends. The CDR3 runs 12 residues. The CDR3 region is CASSGNNYGYTF. The CDR3 DNA is TGTGCCAGCTCAGGGAACAACTATGGCTACACCTTC.

This clone turned up a few times. This chain links TRBV27 with TRBJ2-3; possible D gene TRBD1, 6 bases. Germline V gene sequence: CDR1 MNHEY, CDR2 SMNVEV (reference sequence). V dropped 2 bases and J dropped 8 bases, with 23 bases sitting between them. The CDR3 is made up of 17 amino acids. The CDR3 reads CASSLRDILGSPGTQYF. The CDR3 DNA reads as TGTGCCAGCAGTTTACGGGACATCCTTGGCAGTCCTGGTACGCAGTATTTT.

This clone was seen a single time. This rearrangement joins TRBV9 to TRBJ1-4; maybe TRBD1 (5 bases). This CDR3 has 15 residues. CDR1 is SGDLS, CDR2 YYNGEE, per germline. Trimming shortened V by 3 bases and J by 7 bases, and 16 bases separated the two germline ends. For the CDR3, the DNA is TGTGCCAGCAGCGCAATGGGGGTCCACTCTGAAAAACTGTTTTTT. Protein sequence: CASSAMGVHSEKLFF.

This chain joins TRBV11-2 and TRBJ1-2; tentative D call: TRBD1 (5 bases). Germline loops: CDR1 SGHAT, CDR2 FQNNGV. The CDR3 covers 12 residues. V was trimmed by 4 bases and J by 7 bases, leaving 10 bases between them. In DNA form, the CDR3 reads TGTGCCAGCAGCTCGACAGAGGTTGGCTACACCTTC. Encoded protein: CASSSTEVGYTF.

The chain joins TRBV5-6 to TRBJ1-1; D not resolved. The V gene's germline CDR1 is SGHDT and CDR2 YYEEEE. V was cut by 0 bases and J by 3 bases, with 9 bases left in between. CDR3 length: 14 amino acids. The CDR3 loop is CASSLGGRDTEAFF. CDR3 nucleotide sequence: TGTGCCAGCAGCTTGGGAGGCCGCGACACTGAAGCTTTCTTT.

The rearrangement joins TRBV5-4 to TRBJ2-7; possible D gene TRBD1, 6 bases. V gave up 2 bases and J gave up 3 bases, with 18 bases separating them. CDR1 and CDR2 (germline): SGHNT, YYREEE (reference sequence). CDR3 size: 16 residues. The CDR3 coding sequence is TGTGCCAGCAGCTTTCGCCCGCAGGGGACGCTCTACGAGCAGTACTTC. This encodes CASSFRPQGTLYEQYF.

The chain uses TRBV23-1 and TRBJ1-5; D is unresolved. TRBV23-1 counts as an open reading frame of uncertain function. This CDR3 is built from 19 residues. Trimming took off 6 bases at V and 1 base at J, with 25 bases between the two ends. CDR3 sequence: CASSEFETLSLRSNQPQHF. In nucleotides, the CDR3 is TGCGCCAGCAGCGAATTCGAGACACTCTCCTTAAGGAGCAATCAGCCCCAGCATTTT.

The chain combines TRBV27 with TRBJ2-5; D unclear. The CDR3 loop spans 13 amino acids. The germline V gene has CDR1 MNHEY and CDR2 SMNVEV (reference sequence). The ends were cut back, 2 bases at V and 2 bases at J, with 6 bases in the middle. CDR3 residues: CASSLRTQETQYF. CDR3 nucleotide sequence: TGTGCCAGCAGTTTACGAACTCAAGAGACCCAGTACTTC.

J is TRBJ2-7 and V is TRBV27, with unresolved D. The V end lost 9 bases, the J end lost 4 bases, and 13 bases lay between the germline ends. This CDR3 region has 12 residues. Germline V lookup: CDR1 MNHEY, CDR2 SMNVEV (reference sequence). CDR3 residues: CARWPIGYEQYF. The CDR3 nucleotides read TGTGCCAGGTGGCCCATTGGATACGAGCAGTACTTC.

This chain links TRBV7-6 with TRBJ2-1; D remains ambiguous. Germline-derived CDR1 and CDR2 are SGHVS and FNYEAQ. Trimming left V 1 base short and J 0 bases short, with 7 bases between. The CDR3 is made up of 15 amino acids. Here the CDR3 DNA reads TGTGCCAGCAGCTTAGTCACGAGCTCCTACAATGAGCAGTTCTTC. Protein sequence: CASSLVTSSYNEQFF.